This T cell receptor beta chain was retrieved from a study of CXCR3-negative and CXCR3-positive naive CD8 T cells. Broader study findings: Surface CD5 looked about the same in the naive subsets, so the authors worked out TCR strength from TRB CDR3 properties. Hydrophobicity of TRB CDR3s was greater in CXCR3-positive naive cells than in CXCR3-negative naive cells. Both naive subsets had comparably high diversity; memory CD8+ cells much lower.

Through 5' RACE with UMI labels, the TRB cDNA libraries were prepared. TCRdb reprocessed the 5' RACE reads and reports one entry per CDR3 protein, with no DNA. Found here are some 140,000 distinct CDR3 sequences; the top ten clones hold under 0.5%. CDR1 is SEHNR and CDR2 is FQNEAQ in the germline V gene (reference sequence). This CDR3 comprises 17 residues. As concerns this clonotype: No antigen is known for it.

The genes are TRBV7-9 and TRBJ2-5; as DNA is missing, the TRBD1 call by TCRdb cannot be tested. The sample consisted of naive CXCR3+ CD8+ T cells from blood. Subset indicated: CD45RO-CCR7+CD27+CD95- naive CD8+ T cells expressing CXCR3 (TNR3+). The receptor was derived from a human donor in good health. Some clones in this sample may be carry-over from other donors' samples. Here the CDR3 reads CASSLRKRDRGQETQYF.